This T cell receptor beta chain was sequenced for a study of blood T cell repertoires in COVID-19. Study in general: From T cells, B-cell-depleted T cells, or PBMCs came the material, which was cDNA or gDNA.

Original handling: By means of reference gene primer amplification, nucleated cell counts were estimated. The table came from immunoSEQ multiplex PCR; TCRdb's copy has only in-frame clones and leaves some out. The DNA gave D and trimming, while V, J and clone size come from that table. The table includes approximately 180,000 clones, approximately 79% detected once. CDR1 SGHDN and CDR2 FVKESK come from the germline V gene. The CDR3 runs 13 residues. V gave up 4 bases and J gave up 0 bases, with 6 bases separating them. The chain has TRBV14 and TRBJ1-2, with D hard to call. Sequencing was carried out using peripheral blood. This sequence originates from a woman in her seventies with acute or convalescent COVID-19. The CDR3 DNA sequence: TGTGCCAGCAGCCCCTCTTCTAACTATGGCTACACCTTC. Encoded protein: CASSPSSNYGYTF. The full variable domain, rest sourced from reference TRBV14 and TRBJ1-2, is EAGVTQFPSHSVIEKGQTVTLRCDPISGHDNLYWYRRVMGKEIKFLLHFVKESKQDESGMPNNRFLAERTGGTYSTLKVQPAELEDSGVYFCASSPSSNYGYTFGSGTRLTVV.